The present T cell receptor (beta chain) was sequenced within a study of T-cell reconstitution after alpha-beta-depleted transplantation in children. Preparation of the TCRbeta library involved a method that used unique molecular identifiers. TCRdb reprocessed the PCR reads via MiXCR and lists one record per CDR3 protein. This repertoire shows a few hundred thousand distinct CDR3 sequences, about 12% found once; its top ten account for about 5.4%. This clonotype was observed at least ten times. The origin of this receptor is a human donor who donated a stem cell graft to a child with combined immunodeficiency. Sequencing used PBMCs from the stem cell graft donor, obtained from the stem cell graft.

This CDR3 is CASSLVGNTYNEQFF. DNA of the CDR3: TGCGCCAGCAGCTTGGTGGGGAATACCTACAATGAGCAGTTCTTC. The chain combines TRBV5-1 with TRBJ2-1; no reliable D call. This CDR3 region has 15 residues. V was pared by 0 bases and J by 2 bases, with 9 bases between. Germline values: CDR1 SGHRS, CDR2 YFSETQ.